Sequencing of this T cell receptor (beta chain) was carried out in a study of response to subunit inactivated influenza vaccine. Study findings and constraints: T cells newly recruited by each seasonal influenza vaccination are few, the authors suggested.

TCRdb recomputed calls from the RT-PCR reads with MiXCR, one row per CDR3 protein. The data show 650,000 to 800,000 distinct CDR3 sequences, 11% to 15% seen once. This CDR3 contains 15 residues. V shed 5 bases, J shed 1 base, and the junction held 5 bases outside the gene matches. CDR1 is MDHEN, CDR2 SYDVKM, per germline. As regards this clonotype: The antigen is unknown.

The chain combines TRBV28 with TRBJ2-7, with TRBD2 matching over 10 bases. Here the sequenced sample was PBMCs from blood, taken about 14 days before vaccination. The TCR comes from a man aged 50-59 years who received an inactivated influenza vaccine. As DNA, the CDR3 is TGTGCCAGCAGTCCCTCGACTAGCGGGTCCTACGAGCAGTACTTC. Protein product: CASSPSTSGSYEQYF. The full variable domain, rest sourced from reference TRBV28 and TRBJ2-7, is DVKVTQSSRYLVKRTGEKVFLECVQDMDHENMFWYRQDPGLGLRLIYFSYDVKMKEKGDIPEGYSVSREKKERFSLILESASTNQTSMYLCASSPSTSGSYEQYFGPGTRLTVT.